This TCR beta chain was obtained from a study of blood T cell repertoires in COVID-19. Germline assignment: CDR1 SGHRS and CDR2 YFSETQ. V lost 7 bases and J 7 bases, leaving 14 bases between the germline ends. The CDR3 loop spans 13 amino acids. Here immunoSEQ multiplex PCR was the method, and the copy in TCRdb shows in-frame clones only, minus some. The sample yields around 250,000 clones, about 87% seen once. The V call is TRBV5-1, the J call TRBJ2-2, with D uncertain. The sequence was obtained from a human donor in a cohort sampled during active COVID-19. Specimen: peripheral blood. The CDR3 DNA follows: TGCGCCAGCTCCGCGGTCCTAAGCGGGGAGCTGTTTTTT. Translated, it gives CASSAVLSGELFF.